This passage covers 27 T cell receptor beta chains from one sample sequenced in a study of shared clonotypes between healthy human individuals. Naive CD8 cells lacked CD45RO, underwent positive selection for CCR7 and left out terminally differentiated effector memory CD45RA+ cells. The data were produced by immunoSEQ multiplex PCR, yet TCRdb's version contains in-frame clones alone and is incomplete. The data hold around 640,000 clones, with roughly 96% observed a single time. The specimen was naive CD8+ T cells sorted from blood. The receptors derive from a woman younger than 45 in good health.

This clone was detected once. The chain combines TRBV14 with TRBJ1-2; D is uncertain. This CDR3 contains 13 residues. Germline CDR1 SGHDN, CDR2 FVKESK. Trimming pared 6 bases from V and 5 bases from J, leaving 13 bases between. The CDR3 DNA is TGTGCCAGCAGAACAGCCGGGCATTATGGCTACACCTTC. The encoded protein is CASRTAGHYGYTF. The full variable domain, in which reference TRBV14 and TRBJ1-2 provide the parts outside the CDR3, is EAGVTQFPSHSVIEKGQTVTLRCDPISGHDNLYWYRRVMGKEIKFLLHFVKESKQDESGMPNNRFLAERTGGTYSTLKVQPAELEDSGVYFCASRTAGHYGYTFGSGTRLTVV.

The CDR3 region is CASSILRVNTEAFF. The CDR3 DNA sequence: TGTGCCAGTAGTATATTGAGGGTGAACACTGAAGCTTTCTTT. J is TRBJ1-1 and V is TRBV19; D is ambiguous. Germline V CDR1 and CDR2: LNHDA, SQIVND (reference sequence). V lost 2 bases, J lost 0 bases, and 7 bases lay in between. The CDR3 consists of 14 residues.

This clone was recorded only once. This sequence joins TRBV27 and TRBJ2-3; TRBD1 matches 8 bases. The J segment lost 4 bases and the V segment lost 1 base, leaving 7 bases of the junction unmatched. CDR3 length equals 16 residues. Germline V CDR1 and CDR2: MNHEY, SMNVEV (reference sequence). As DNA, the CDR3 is TGTGCCAGCAGTTTATTCGGGACAGGAGATTCAGATACGCAGTATTTT. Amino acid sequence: CASSLFGTGDSDTQYF.

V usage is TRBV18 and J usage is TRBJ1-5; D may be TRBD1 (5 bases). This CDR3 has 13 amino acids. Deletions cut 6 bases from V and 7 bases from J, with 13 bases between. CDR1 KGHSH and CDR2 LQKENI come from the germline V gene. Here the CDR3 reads CASSHGGKQPQHF. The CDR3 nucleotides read TGTGCCAGCTCGCATGGGGGGAAGCAGCCCCAGCATTTT.

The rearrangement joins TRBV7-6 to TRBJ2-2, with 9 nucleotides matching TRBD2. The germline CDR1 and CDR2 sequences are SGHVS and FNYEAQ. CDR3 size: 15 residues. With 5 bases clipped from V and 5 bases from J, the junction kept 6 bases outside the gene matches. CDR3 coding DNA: TGTGCCAGCAGCATGACAGCGGGAGGAACCGGGGAGCTGTTTTTT. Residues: CASSMTAGGTGELFF.

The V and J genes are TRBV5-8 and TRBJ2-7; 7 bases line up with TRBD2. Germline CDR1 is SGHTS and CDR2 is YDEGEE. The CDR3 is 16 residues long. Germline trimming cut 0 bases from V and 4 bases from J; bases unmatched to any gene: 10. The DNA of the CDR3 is TGTGCCAGCAGCTTGGACGTAGCGGGCCCGGGATACGAGCAGTACTTC. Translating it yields CASSLDVAGPGYEQYF.

In nucleotides, the CDR3 is TGTGCCAGTAGTACATTCGGGACGGAGAAAAACTACGAGCAGTACTTC. Translation: CASSTFGTEKNYEQYF. The gene calls are TRBV19 and TRBJ2-7; D might be TRBD1 or TRBD2, each matching 5 bases. Germline V gives CDR1 LNHDA, CDR2 SQIVND (reference sequence). The CDR3 totals 16 residues. Trimming took 4 bases from V and 3 from J, leaving 19 bases between them.

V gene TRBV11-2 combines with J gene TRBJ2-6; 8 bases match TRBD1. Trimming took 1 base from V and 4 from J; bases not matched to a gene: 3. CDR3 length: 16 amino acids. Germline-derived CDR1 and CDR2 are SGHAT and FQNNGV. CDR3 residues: CASSLGQGSGANVLTF. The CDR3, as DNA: TGTGCCAGCAGCTTAGGACAGGGGTCAGGGGCCAACGTCCTGACTTTC.

CDR3 in DNA: TGTGCCAGTAACACACAGGGGACGGGCACCGGGGAGCTGTTTTTT. It codes for CASNTQGTGTGELFF. The chain has TRBV19 and TRBJ2-2, with 7 bases identical to TRBD1. The junction had 9 bases not matched to a gene; V was cut back by 7 bases and J by 4 bases. CDR3 length: 15 residues. The V gene's germline CDR1 is LNHDA and CDR2 SQIVND (reference sequence).

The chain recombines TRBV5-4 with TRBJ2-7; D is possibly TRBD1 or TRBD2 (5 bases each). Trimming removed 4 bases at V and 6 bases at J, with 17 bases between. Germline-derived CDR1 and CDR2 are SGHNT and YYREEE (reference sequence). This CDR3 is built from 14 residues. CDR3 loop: CASSTRDVLREQYF. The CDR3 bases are TGTGCCAGCAGCACCCGGGACGTACTACGCGAGCAGTACTTC.

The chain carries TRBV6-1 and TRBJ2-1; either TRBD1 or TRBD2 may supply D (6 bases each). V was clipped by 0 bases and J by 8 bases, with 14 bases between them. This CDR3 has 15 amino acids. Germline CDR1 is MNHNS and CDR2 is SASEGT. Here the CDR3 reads CASSEAGEGGDEQFF. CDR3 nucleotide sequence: TGTGCCAGCAGTGAAGCGGGAGAGGGGGGAGATGAGCAGTTCTTC.

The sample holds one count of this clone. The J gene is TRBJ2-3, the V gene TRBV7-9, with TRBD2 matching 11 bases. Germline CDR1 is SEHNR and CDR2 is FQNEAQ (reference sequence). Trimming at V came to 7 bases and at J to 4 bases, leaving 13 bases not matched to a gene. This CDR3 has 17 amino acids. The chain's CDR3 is CASTHSTSGIMSDTQYF. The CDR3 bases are TGTGCCAGCACCCACTCGACTAGCGGGATCATGTCAGATACGCAGTATTTT.

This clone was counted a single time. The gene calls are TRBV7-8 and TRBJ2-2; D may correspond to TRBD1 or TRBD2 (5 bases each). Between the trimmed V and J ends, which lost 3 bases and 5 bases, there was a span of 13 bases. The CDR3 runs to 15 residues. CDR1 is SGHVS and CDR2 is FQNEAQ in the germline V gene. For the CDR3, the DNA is TGTGCCAGCAGCTTTCTATTAGGGGAGACCGGGGAGCTGTTTTTT. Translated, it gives CASSFLLGETGELFF.

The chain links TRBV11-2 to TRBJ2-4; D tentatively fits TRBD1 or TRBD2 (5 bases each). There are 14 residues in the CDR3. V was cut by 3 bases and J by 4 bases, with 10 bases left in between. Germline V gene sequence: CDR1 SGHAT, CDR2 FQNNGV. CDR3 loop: CASSLGVRKNIQYF. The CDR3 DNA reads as TGTGCCAGCAGCTTGGGGGTGAGGAAAAACATTCAGTACTTC. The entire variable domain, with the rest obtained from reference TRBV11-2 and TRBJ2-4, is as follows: EAGVAQSPRYKIIEKRQSVAFWCNPISGHATLYWYQQILGQGPKLLIQFQNNGVVDDSQLPKDRFSAERLKGVDSTLKIQPAKLEDSAVYLCASSLGVRKNIQYFGAGTRLSVL.

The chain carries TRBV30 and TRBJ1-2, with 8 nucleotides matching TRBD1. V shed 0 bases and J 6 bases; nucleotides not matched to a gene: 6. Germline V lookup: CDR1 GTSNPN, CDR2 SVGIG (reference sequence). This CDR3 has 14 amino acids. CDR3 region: CAWSVQGAFDGYTF. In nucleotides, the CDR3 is TGTGCCTGGAGTGTCCAGGGGGCTTTTGATGGCTACACCTTC.

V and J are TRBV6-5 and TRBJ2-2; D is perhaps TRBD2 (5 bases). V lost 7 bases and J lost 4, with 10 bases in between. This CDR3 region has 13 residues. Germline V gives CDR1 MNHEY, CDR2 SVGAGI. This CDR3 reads CASTGVRTGELFF. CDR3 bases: TGTGCCAGCACCGGGGTACGCACCGGGGAGCTGTTTTTT.

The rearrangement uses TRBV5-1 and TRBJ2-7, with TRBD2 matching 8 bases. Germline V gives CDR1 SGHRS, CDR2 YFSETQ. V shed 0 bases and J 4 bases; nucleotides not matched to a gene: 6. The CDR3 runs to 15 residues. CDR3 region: CASSLGQRESYEQYF. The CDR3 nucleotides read TGCGCCAGCAGCTTGGGCCAGCGGGAGAGTTACGAGCAGTACTTC.

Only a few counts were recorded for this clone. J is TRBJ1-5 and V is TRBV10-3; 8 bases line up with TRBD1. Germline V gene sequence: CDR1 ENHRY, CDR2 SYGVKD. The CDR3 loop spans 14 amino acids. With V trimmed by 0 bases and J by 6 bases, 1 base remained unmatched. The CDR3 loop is CAISESDRVQPQHF. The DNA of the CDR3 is TGTGCCATCAGTGAGTCGGACAGGGTTCAGCCCCAGCATTTT.

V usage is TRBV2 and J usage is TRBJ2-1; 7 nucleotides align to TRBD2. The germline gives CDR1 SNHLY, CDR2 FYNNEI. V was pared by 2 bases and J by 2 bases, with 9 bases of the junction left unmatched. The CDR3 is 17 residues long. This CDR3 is CASSEQEAGAPYNEQFF. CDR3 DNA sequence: TGTGCCAGCAGTGAACAGGAGGCGGGAGCCCCCTACAATGAGCAGTTCTTC.

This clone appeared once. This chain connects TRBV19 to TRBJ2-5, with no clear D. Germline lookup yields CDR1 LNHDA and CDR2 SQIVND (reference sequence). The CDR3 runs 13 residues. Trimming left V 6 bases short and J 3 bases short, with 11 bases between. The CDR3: CASSFDWEETQYF. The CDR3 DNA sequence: TGTGCCAGTAGCTTCGACTGGGAAGAGACCCAGTACTTC.

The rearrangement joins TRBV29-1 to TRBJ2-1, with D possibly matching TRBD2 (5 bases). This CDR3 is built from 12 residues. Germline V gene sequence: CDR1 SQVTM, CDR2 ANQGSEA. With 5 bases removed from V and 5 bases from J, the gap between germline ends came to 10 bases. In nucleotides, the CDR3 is TGCAGCGTTTCACCCGGGAACAATGAGCAGTTCTTC. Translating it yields CSVSPGNNEQFF.

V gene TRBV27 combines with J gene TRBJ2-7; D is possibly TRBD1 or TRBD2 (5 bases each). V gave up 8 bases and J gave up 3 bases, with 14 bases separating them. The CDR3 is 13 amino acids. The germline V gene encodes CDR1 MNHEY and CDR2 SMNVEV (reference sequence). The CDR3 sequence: CASGHGASYEQYF. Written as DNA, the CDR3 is TGTGCCAGCGGCCACGGGGCTAGCTACGAGCAGTACTTC.

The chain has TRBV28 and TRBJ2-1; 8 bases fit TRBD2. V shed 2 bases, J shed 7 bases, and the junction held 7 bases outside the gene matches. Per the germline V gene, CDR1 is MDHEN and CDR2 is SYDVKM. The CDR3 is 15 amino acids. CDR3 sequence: CASSLSGSQANEQFF. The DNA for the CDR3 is TGTGCCAGCAGTTTAAGCGGGAGCCAAGCTAATGAGCAGTTCTTC.

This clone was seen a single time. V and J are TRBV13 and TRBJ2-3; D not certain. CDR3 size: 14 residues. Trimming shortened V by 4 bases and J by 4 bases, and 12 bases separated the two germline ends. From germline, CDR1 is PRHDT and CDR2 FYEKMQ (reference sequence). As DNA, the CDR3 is TGTGCCAGCAGCTCCCCCGGACGGGCAGATACGCAGTATTTT. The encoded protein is CASSSPGRADTQYF. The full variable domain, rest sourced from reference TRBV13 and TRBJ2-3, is AAGVIQSPRHLIKEKRETATLKCYPIPRHDTVYWYQQGPGQDPQFLISFYEKMQSDKGSIPDRFSAQQFSDYHSELNMSSLELGDSALYFCASSSPGRADTQYFGPGTRLTVL.

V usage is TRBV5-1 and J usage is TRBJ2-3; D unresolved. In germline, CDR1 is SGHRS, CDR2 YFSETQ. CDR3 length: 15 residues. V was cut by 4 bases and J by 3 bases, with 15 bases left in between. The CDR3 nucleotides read TGCGCCAGCAGCCAGGTGAGGTCTTTGACAGATACGCAGTATTTT. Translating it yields CASSQVRSLTDTQYF.

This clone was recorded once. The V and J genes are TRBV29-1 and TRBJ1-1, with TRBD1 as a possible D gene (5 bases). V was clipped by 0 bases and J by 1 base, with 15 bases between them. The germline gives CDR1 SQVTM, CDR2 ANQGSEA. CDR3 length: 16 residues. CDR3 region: CSVEDPYIRGNTEAFF. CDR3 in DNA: TGCAGCGTTGAAGATCCTTATATAAGGGGGAACACTGAAGCTTTCTTT.

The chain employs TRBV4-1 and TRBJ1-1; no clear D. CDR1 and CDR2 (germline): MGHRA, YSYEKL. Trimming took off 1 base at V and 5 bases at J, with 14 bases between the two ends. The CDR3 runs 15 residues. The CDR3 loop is CASSQAIGVGTEAFF. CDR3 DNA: TGCGCCAGCAGCCAAGCTATCGGAGTTGGGACTGAAGCTTTCTTT.